One T cell receptor beta chain is described in this entry. This entry comes from a study of blood T cell repertoires in COVID-19. Study at large: Samples came from the United States, Italy and Spain, spanning acute and convalescent COVID-19.

This CDR3 has 15 residues. Germline-derived CDR1 and CDR2 are LGHDT and YNNKEL (reference sequence). The junction had 4 bases not matched to a gene; V was cut back by 3 bases and J by 2 bases. The study recruited people aged roughly 18 to 89 years across some 23 US areas. In the study's own analysis: Estimated nucleated cell counts came from reference gene primer amplification. Some clones are missing from TCRdb's copy, which holds only in-frame ones; the method was immunoSEQ multiplex PCR. V and J calls and clone size are given by that table; D and trimming were obtained from the DNA. Here the sample spans almost 400,000 clones, nearly 90% being singletons.

The sequenced sample was PBMCs or T cells enriched from blood (not recorded which). This TCR derives from a woman in her 30s who had recovered from COVID-19. This rearrangement joins TRBV3-1 (or the pseudogene TRBV3-2) to TRBJ1-1, with TRBD1 identical over 9 bases. CDR3 region: CASSHGTGTNTEAFF. DNA for the CDR3: TGTGCCAGCAGCCACGGGACAGGGACCAACACTGAAGCTTTCTTT.